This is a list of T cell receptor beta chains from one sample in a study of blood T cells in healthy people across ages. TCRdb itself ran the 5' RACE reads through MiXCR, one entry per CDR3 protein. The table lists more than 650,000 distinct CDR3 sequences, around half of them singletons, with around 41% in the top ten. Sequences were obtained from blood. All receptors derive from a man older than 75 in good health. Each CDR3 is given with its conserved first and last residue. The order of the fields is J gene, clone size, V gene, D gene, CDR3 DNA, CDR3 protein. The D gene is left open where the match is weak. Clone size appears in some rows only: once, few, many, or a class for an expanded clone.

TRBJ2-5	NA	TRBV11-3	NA	TGTGCCAGCGGCTTAGGTGAAGCAGGGAAGGGGGAGACCCAGTACTTC	CASGLGEAGKGETQYF
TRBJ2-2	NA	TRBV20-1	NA	TGCAGTGCTAGAGTCAGGACAGCGAACACCGGGGAGCTGTTTTTT	CSARVRTANTGELFF
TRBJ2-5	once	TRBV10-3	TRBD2	TGTGCCATCAGGGAGACTAGCGGGGTCCAAGAGACCCAGTACTTC	CAIRETSGVQETQYF
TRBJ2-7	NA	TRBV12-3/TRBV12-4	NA	TGTGCCAGCAGTCGACAGCTATCCTACGAGCAGTACTTC	CASSRQLSYEQYF
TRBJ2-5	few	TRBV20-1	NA	TGTAGTGCTAGAACCCCTGGTCGAAAGCAGTACTTC	CSARTPGRKQYF
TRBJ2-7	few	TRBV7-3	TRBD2	TGTGCCAGCAGCTTAAGGCCGGTGGCTATAGCGGGAGGAACCTACGAGCAGTACTTC	CASSLRPVAIAGGTYEQYF
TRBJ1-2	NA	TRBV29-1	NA	TGCAGCGCCGCGGCCTCTGGAGGCTATGGCTACACCTTC	CSAAASGGYGYTF
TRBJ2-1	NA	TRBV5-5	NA	TGTGCCAGCAGCTTGGCCCCAGGGTGGTCCTACAATGAGCAGTTCTTC	CASSLAPGWSYNEQFF
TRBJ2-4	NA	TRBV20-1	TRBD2	TGCAGTGCTGCTCTAGCGGGAGGGATGGGGGCACACATTCAGTACTTC	CSAALAGGMGAHIQYF
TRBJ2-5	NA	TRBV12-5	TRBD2	TGTGCTAGTGGTTTTTTGAGCGGGAGCAGTGGGGTTAAAGAGACCCAGTACTTC	CASGFLSGSSGVKETQYF
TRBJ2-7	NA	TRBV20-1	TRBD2	TGCAGTGCACATCGACGGGAGGGACTAGGAAGCTCCTACGAGCAGTACTTC	CSAHRREGLGSSYEQYF